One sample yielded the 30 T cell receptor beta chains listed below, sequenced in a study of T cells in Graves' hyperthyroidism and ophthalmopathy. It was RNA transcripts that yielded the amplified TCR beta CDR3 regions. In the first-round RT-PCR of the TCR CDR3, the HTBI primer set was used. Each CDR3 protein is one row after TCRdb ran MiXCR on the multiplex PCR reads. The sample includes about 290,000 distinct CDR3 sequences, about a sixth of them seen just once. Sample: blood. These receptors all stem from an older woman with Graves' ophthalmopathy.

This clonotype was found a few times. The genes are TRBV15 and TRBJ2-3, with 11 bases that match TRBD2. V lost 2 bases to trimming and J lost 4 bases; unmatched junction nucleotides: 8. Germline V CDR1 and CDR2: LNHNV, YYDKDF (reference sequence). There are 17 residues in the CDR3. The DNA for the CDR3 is TGTGCCACCAGCAGAACACTAGCGGGAGACCACTCAGATACGCAGTATTTT. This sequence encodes CATSRTLAGDHSDTQYF.

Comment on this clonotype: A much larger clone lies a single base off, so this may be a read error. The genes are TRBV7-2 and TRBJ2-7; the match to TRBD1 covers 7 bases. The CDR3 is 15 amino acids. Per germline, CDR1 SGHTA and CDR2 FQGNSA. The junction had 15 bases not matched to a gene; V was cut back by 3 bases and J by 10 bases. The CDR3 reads CASSFRARQGVDQYF. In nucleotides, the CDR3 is TGTGCCAGCAGCTTTCGGGCTAGACAGGGTGTCGATCAGTACTTC.

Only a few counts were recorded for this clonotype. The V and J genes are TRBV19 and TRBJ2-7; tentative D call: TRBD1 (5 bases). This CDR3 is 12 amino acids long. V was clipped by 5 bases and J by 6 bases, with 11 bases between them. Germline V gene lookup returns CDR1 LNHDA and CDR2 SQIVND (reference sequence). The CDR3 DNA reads TGTGCCAGTAGTCCCAGGGATAGCGAGCAGTACTTC. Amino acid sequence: CASSPRDSEQYF.

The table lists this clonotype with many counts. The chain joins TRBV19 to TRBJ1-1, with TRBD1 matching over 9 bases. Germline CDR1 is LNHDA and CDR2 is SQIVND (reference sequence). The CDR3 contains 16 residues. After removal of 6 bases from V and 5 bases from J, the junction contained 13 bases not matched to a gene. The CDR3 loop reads CASRMVPGQGRTEAFF. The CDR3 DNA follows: TGTGCCAGTAGGATGGTACCGGGACAGGGAAGAACTGAAGCTTTCTTT.

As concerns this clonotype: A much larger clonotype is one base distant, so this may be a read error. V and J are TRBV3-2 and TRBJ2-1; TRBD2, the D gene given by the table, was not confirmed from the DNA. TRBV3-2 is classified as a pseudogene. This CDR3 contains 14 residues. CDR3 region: CASEEASVNDEQFF. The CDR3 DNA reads TGTGCCAGCGAGGAAGCTAGCGTAAACGATGAGCAGTTCTTC.

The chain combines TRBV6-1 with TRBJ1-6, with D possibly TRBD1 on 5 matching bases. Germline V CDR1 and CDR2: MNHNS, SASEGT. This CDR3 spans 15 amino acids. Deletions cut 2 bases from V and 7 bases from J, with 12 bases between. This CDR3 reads CASSELGRMNSPLHF. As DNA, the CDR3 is TGTGCCAGCAGTGAACTGGGACGTATGAATTCACCCCTCCACTTT.

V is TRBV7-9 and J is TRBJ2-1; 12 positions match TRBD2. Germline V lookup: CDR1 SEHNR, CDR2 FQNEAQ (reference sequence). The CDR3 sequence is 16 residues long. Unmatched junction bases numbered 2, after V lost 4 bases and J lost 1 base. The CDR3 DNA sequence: TGTGCCAGCAGCTGGACTAGCGGGGCGTCCTACAATGAGCAGTTCTTC. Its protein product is CASSWTSGASYNEQFF.

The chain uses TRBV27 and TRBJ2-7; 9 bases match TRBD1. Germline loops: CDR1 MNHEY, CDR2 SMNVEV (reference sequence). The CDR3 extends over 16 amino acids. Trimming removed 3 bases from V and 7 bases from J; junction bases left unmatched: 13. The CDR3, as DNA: TGTGCCAGCAGTTTCTTCTCCGGGACAGGGTTTTGGGAGCAGTACTTC. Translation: CASSFFSGTGFWEQYF.

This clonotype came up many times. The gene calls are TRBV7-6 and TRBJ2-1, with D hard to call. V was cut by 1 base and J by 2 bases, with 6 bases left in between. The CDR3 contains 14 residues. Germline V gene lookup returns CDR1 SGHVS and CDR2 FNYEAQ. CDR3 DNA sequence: TGTGCCAGCAGCTTAGGGGGTCCCTACAATGAGCAGTTCTTC. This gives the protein CASSLGGPYNEQFF.

The CDR3 here is CASSLGQPPQPQHF. DNA for the CDR3: TGTGCCAGCAGCTTAGGACAGCCCCCCCAACCCCAGCATTTT. The rearrangement joins TRBV7-2 to TRBJ1-5; D possibly corresponds to TRBD1 (5 bases). Trimming shortened V by 1 base and J by 10 bases, and 14 bases separated the two germline ends. The CDR3 contains 14 residues. Germline V gene lookup returns CDR1 SGHTA and CDR2 FQGNSA.

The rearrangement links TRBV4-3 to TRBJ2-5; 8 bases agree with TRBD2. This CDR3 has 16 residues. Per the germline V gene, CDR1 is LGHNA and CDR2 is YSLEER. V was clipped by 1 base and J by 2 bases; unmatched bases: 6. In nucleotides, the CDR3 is TGCGCCAGCAGCCAAGGAAGCCAGCGGGGGCAAGAGACCCAGTACTTC. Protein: CASSQGSQRGQETQYF.

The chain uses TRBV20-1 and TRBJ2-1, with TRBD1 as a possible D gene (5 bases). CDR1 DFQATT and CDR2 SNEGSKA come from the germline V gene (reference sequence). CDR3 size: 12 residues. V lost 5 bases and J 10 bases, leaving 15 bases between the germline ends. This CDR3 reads CSAPLRAGEQFF. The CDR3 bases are TGCAGTGCTCCCCTTAGGGCAGGGGAGCAGTTCTTC.

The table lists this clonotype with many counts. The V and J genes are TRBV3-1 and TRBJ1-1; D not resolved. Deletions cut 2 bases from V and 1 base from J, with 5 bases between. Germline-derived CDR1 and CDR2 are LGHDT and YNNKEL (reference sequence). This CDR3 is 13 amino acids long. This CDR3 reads CASSQIANTEAFF. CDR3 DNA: TGTGCCAGCAGCCAAATTGCGAACACTGAAGCTTTCTTT.

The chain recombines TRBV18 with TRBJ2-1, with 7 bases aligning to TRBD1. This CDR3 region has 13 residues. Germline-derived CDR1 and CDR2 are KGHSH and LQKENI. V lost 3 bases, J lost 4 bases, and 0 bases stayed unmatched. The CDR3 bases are TGTGCCAGCTCACCGACAGGGTACAATGAGCAGTTCTTC. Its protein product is CASSPTGYNEQFF.

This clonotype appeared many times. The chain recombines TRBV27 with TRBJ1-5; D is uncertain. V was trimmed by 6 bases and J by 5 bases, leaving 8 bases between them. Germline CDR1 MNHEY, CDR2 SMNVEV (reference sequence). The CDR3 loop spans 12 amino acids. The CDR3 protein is CASSPPYQPQHF. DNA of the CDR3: TGTGCCAGCAGCCCACCTTATCAGCCCCAGCATTTT.

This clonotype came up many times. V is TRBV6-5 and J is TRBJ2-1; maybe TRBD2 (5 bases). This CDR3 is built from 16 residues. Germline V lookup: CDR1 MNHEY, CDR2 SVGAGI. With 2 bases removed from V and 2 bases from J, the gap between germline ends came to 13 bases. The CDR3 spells CASSYGSVKAYNEQFF. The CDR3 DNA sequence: TGTGCCAGCAGTTACGGGAGCGTTAAGGCCTACAATGAGCAGTTCTTC.

The DNA for the CDR3 is TGCGCCAGCAGCCAACCCAGCCTTAGTTACGAGCAGTACTTC. It is translated as CASSQPSLSYEQYF. This chain connects TRBV4-1 to TRBJ2-7; no reliable D call. The CDR3 length is 14 residues. V lost 2 bases and J lost 4, with 12 bases in between. Germline CDR1 reads MGHRA; CDR2 reads YSYEKL.

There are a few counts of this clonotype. CDR3: CASSVSGAAETQYF. The CDR3, as DNA: TGTGCCAGCAGCGTATCTGGCGCCGCAGAGACCCAGTACTTC. V gene TRBV9 combines with J gene TRBJ2-5; D is undetermined. The CDR3 totals 14 residues. The V gene lost 1 base and the J gene lost 4 bases, with 11 bases spanning the gap. Germline-derived CDR1 and CDR2 are SGDLS and YYNGEE. The variable domain in full, with the rest retrieved from reference TRBV9 and TRBJ2-5, is DSGVTQTPKHLITATGQRVTLRCSPRSGDLSVYWYQQSLDQGLQFLIQYYNGEERAKGNILERFSAQQFPDLHSELNLSSLELGDSALYFCASSVSGAAETQYFGPGTRLLVL.

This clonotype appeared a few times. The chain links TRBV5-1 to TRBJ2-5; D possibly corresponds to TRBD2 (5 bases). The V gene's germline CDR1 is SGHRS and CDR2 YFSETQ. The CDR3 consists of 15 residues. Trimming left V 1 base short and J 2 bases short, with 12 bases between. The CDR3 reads CASSLSGNQQETQYF. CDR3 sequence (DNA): TGCGCCAGCAGCTTGTCGGGGAACCAACAAGAGACCCAGTACTTC.

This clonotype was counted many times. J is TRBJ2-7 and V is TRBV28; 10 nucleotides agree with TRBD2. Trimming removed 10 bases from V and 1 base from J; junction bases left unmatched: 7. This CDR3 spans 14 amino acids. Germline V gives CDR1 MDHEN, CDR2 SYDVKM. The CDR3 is CAIRSSGSSYEQYF. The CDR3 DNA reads TGTGCCATTCGCTCTAGCGGGAGTTCCTACGAGCAGTACTTC.

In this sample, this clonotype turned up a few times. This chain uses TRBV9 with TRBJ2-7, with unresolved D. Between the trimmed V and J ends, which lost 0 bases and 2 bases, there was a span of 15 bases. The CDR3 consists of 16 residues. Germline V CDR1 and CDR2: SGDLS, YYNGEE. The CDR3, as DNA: TGTGCCAGCAGCGTAGCTCAGAACACGGTTCCCTACGAGCAGTACTTC. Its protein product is CASSVAQNTVPYEQYF.

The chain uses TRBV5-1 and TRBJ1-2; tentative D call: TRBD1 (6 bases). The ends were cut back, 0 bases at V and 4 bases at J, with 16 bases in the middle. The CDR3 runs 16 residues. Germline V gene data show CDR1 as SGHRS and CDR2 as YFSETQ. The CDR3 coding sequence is TGCGCCAGCAGCTTGGATTCGGGACATGGGGTCTATGGCTACACCTTC. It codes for CASSLDSGHGVYGYTF. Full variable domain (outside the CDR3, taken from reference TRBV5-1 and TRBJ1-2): KAGVTQTPRYLIKTRGQQVTLSCSPISGHRSVSWYQQTPGQGLQFLFEYFSETQRNKGNFPGRFSGRQFSNSRSEMNVSTLELGDSALYLCASSLDSGHGVYGYTFGSGTRLTVV.

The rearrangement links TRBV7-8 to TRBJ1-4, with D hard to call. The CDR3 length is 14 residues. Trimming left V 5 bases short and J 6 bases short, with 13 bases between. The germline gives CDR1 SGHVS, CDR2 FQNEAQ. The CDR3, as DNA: TGTGCCAGCAGCCAACTAGCAGGTTATGAAAAACTGTTTTTT. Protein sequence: CASSQLAGYEKLFF.

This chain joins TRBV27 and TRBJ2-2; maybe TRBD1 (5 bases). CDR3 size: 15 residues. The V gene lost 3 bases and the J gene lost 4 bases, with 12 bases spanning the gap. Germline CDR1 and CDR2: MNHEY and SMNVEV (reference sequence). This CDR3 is CASSFRVVGTGELFF. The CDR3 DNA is TGTGCCAGCAGTTTCAGGGTTGTCGGCACCGGGGAGCTGTTTTTT.

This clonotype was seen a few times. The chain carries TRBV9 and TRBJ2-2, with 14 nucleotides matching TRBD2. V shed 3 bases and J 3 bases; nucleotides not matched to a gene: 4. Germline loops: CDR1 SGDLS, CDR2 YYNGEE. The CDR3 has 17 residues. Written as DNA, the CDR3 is TGTGCCAGCAGCGGGGGACTAGCGGGGGCTTACACCGGGGAGCTGTTTTTT. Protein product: CASSGGLAGAYTGELFF. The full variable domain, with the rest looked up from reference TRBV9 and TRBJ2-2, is DSGVTQTPKHLITATGQRVTLRCSPRSGDLSVYWYQQSLDQGLQFLIQYYNGEERAKGNILERFSAQQFPDLHSELNLSSLELGDSALYFCASSGGLAGAYTGELFFGEGSRLTVL.

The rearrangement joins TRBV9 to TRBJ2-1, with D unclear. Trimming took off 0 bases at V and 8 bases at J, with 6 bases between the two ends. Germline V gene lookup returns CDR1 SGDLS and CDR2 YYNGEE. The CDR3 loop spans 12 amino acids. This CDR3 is CASSVGSDEQFF. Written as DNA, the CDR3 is TGTGCCAGCAGCGTAGGTTCCGATGAGCAGTTCTTC.

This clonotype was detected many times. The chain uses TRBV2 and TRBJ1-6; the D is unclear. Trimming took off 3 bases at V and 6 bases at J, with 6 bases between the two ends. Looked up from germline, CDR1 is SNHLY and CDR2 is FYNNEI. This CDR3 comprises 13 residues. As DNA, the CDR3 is TGTGCCAGCAGTGATGCGGGTAATTCACCCCTCCACTTT. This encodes CASSDAGNSPLHF.

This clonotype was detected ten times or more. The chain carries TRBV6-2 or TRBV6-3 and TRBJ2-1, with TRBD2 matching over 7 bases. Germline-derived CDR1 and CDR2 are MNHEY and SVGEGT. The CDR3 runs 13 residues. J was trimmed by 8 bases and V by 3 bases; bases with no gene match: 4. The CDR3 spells CASSYLAVDEQFF. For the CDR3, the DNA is TGTGCCAGCAGTTATCTAGCGGTCGATGAGCAGTTCTTC.

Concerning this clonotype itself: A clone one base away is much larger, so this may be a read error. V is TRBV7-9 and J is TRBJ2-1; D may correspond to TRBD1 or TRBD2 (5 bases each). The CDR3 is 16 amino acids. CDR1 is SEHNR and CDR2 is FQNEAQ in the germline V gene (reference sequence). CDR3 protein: CASSQAPGSTYKEQFF. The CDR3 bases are TGCGCCAGCAGCCAAGCCCCAGGGAGCACCTACAAGGAGCAGTTCTTC. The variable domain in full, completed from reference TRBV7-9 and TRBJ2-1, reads DTGVSQNPRHKITKRGQNVTFRCDPISEHNRLYWYRQTLGQGPEFLTYFQNEAQLEKSRLLSDRFSAERPKGSFSTLEIQRTEQGDSAMYLCASSQAPGSTYKEQFFGPGTRLTVL.

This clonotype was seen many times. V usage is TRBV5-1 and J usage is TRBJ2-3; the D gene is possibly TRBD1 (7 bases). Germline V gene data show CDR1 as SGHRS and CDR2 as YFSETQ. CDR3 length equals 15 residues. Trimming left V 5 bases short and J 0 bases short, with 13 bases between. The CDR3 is CASREEGQSTDTQYF. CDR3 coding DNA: TGCGCCAGCAGGGAGGAGGGACAGAGCACAGATACGCAGTATTTT.